The 26 T cell receptor beta chains below were found in one sample sequenced in a study of blood T cell repertoires in COVID-19. The repertoire was sequenced with immunoSEQ multiplex PCR; TCRdb's copy has only in-frame clones and lacks some. This table holds 180,000 or so clones, 70% to 90% found once. Sequencing was carried out using peripheral blood. These receptors came from a man between 60 and 75 years old with acute or convalescent COVID-19.

The V gene is TRBV5-1, the J gene TRBJ1-1; the D gene is possibly TRBD1 (6 bases). There are 13 residues in the CDR3. Germline V lookup: CDR1 SGHRS, CDR2 YFSETQ. V dropped 4 bases and J dropped 5 bases, with 12 bases sitting between them. The CDR3 bases are TGCGCCAGCAGCGTGACAGGTTTTACTGAAGCTTTCTTT. Residues: CASSVTGFTEAFF.

Only a few counts were recorded for this clone. V gene TRBV5-6 combines with J gene TRBJ1-1, with D possibly being TRBD1 (6 bases). CDR3 length equals 17 residues. CDR1 SGHDT and CDR2 YYEEEE come from the germline V gene. The V gene lost 2 bases and the J gene lost 1 base, with 18 bases spanning the gap. CDR3 sequence reads: CASSLRGYLPANTEAFF. CDR3 DNA sequence: TGTGCCAGCAGCTTAAGGGGGTACCTTCCAGCGAACACTGAAGCTTTCTTT.

The chain is built from TRBV6-6 and TRBJ2-3; D is perhaps TRBD1 (7 bases). Germline CDR1 and CDR2: MNHNY and SVGAGI (reference sequence). V was cut by 4 bases and J by 4 bases, with 15 bases left in between. CDR3 length: 15 amino acids. CDR3 in DNA: TGTGCCAGCAGTTGGGCCAGGGGGGAGGCAGATACGCAGTATTTT. Translation gives CASSWARGEADTQYF.

This chain uses TRBV5-8 with TRBJ2-2, with 10 bases aligning to TRBD1. The CDR3 is 14 amino acids. The ends lost 2 bases at V and 9 bases at J; junction bases unmatched: 4. Germline V gene sequence: CDR1 SGHTS, CDR2 YDEGEE. The CDR3 here is CASSFDRGRRELFF. CDR3 coding DNA: TGTGCCAGCAGCTTTGACAGGGGGCGGAGGGAGCTGTTTTTT.

The chain has TRBV5-8 and TRBJ1-1; the match to TRBD1 covers 9 bases. Trimming took 7 bases from V and 0 from J; bases not matched to a gene: 7. The CDR3 spans 15 residues. Germline V CDR1 and CDR2: SGHTS, YDEGEE. The CDR3 is CASAGTGRVNTEAFF. CDR3 nucleotide sequence: TGTGCCAGCGCCGGGACAGGGAGGGTGAACACTGAAGCTTTCTTT.

The V call is TRBV6-6, the J call TRBJ2-7; tentatively, D is TRBD2 (6 bases). This CDR3 is built from 16 residues. Trimming took 7 bases from V and 0 from J, leaving 19 bases between them. CDR1 and CDR2 (germline): MNHNY, SVGAGI (reference sequence). The CDR3 nucleotides are TGTGCCAGCACTTTAACGGGACTTCAGAGCTCCTACGAGCAGTACTTC. As protein: CASTLTGLQSSYEQYF.

The CDR3 region is CASSRLAGSYNEQFF. The CDR3 region has the DNA TGCGCCAGCAGCCGACTAGCGGGCTCCTACAATGAGCAGTTCTTC. The genes are TRBV5-1 and TRBJ2-1, with 10 nucleotides matching TRBD2. The CDR3 loop spans 15 amino acids. Germline loops: CDR1 SGHRS, CDR2 YFSETQ. V lost 4 bases to trimming and J lost 0 bases; unmatched junction nucleotides: 1.

This chain uses TRBV19 with TRBJ1-6; possible D gene TRBD1, 5 bases. Germline lookup yields CDR1 LNHDA and CDR2 SQIVND (reference sequence). The CDR3 consists of 13 residues. Trimming removed 5 bases at V and 6 bases at J, with 8 bases between. The CDR3 reads CASSPDSNSPLHF. The CDR3 nucleotides read TGTGCCAGTAGTCCCGACAGTAATTCACCCCTCCACTTT.

The chain couples TRBV6-5 to TRBJ2-1; D possibly corresponds to TRBD1 (6 bases). V lost 5 bases and J lost 9, with 11 bases in between. This CDR3 contains 12 residues. Germline loops: CDR1 MNHEY, CDR2 SVGAGI. The DNA of the CDR3 is TGTGCCAGCAGTCACAGGGCCGGTGAGCAGTTCTTC. As protein: CASSHRAGEQFF.

V usage is TRBV9 and J usage is TRBJ2-1; D might be TRBD2 (6 bases). The V and J ends lost 3 bases and 4 bases respectively, with 20 bases between them. The CDR3 spans 17 residues. Per the germline V gene, CDR1 is SGDLS and CDR2 is YYNGEE. The DNA of the CDR3 is TGTGCCAGCAGCGCAACCCTGGGCGGGATCTCGTACAATGAGCAGTTCTTC. Translated: CASSATLGGISYNEQFF.

This clone was counted a few times. The DNA for the CDR3 is TGTGCCAGCAGCCGAGTGGAGGCAGATACGCAGTATTTT. It codes for CASSRVEADTQYF. This chain links TRBV28 with TRBJ2-3; maybe TRBD2 (5 bases). V lost 6 bases, J lost 4 bases, and 11 bases lay in between. Germline V lookup: CDR1 MDHEN, CDR2 SYDVKM. CDR3 length: 13 residues.

The chain joins TRBV9 to TRBJ2-3; tentative D call: TRBD2 (6 bases). The CDR3 has 17 residues. V was trimmed by 3 bases and J by 1 base, leaving 18 bases between them. The germline CDR1 and CDR2 sequences are SGDLS and YYNGEE. CDR3 nucleotides: TGTGCCAGCAGCGCCCGGGACTCCGCATGGGGCACAGATACGCAGTATTTT. It yields the protein CASSARDSAWGTDTQYF.

V gene TRBV19 combines with J gene TRBJ2-2, with a tentative D call TRBD2 (5 bases). The CDR3 is 15 amino acids. Germline V gives CDR1 LNHDA, CDR2 SQIVND (reference sequence). Trimming cost V 7 bases and J 4 bases, with 16 bases left between them. Here the CDR3 reads CASISPGSGTGELFF. CDR3 sequence (DNA): TGTGCCAGTATATCTCCGGGGTCGGGCACCGGGGAGCTGTTTTTT.

The gene calls are TRBV11-2 and TRBJ2-5; the D gene is possibly TRBD1 (7 bases). In germline, CDR1 is SGHAT, CDR2 FQNNGV. With 0 bases removed from V and 2 bases from J, the gap between germline ends came to 10 bases. The CDR3 extends over 15 amino acids. The CDR3 loop reads CASSLEGGQQETQYF. The CDR3 coding sequence is TGTGCCAGCAGCTTAGAGGGGGGACAGCAAGAGACCCAGTACTTC.

The chain joins TRBV7-2 to TRBJ2-1; 15 bases are shared with TRBD2. The CDR3 has 19 amino acids. CDR1 and CDR2 (germline): SGHTA, FQGNSA. Germline trimming cut 0 bases from V and 7 bases from J; bases unmatched to any gene: 10. CDR3 in amino acids: CASSLAHGLAGGLGNEQFF. DNA for the CDR3: TGTGCCAGCAGCTTAGCGCATGGACTAGCGGGAGGGTTGGGGAATGAGCAGTTCTTC.

V and J are TRBV7-9 and TRBJ2-1; the match to TRBD2 covers 7 bases. The trim removed 1 base at V and 5 bases at J, leaving 5 bases unmatched. CDR1 is SEHNR, CDR2 FQNEAQ, per germline (reference sequence). The CDR3 totals 15 residues. The CDR3 region has the DNA TGTGCCAGCAGCTTAGACCGGGGGGATCACAATGAGCAGTTCTTC. Its protein is CASSLDRGDHNEQFF.

The V call is TRBV9, the J call TRBJ2-5; 8 positions agree with TRBD2. The junction had 6 bases not matched to a gene; V was cut back by 0 bases and J by 5 bases. This CDR3 comprises 15 residues. From germline, CDR1 is SGDLS and CDR2 YYNGEE. The CDR3 loop is CASSVVSGGPETQYF. In DNA, the CDR3 is TGTGCCAGCAGCGTAGTGTCGGGAGGGCCGGAGACCCAGTACTTC.

The rearrangement links TRBV28 to TRBJ1-2, with 7 bases identical to TRBD1. The CDR3 covers 13 residues. Trimming removed 5 bases from V and 6 bases from J; junction bases left unmatched: 6. Germline loops: CDR1 MDHEN, CDR2 SYDVKM. This CDR3 is CASSDSQGNGYTF. The CDR3 DNA is TGTGCCAGCAGTGATTCACAGGGGAATGGCTACACCTTC.

The chain carries TRBV28 and TRBJ2-3, with 7 bases identical to TRBD2. Germline trimming cut 8 bases from V and 2 bases from J; bases unmatched to any gene: 4. The germline V gene has CDR1 MDHEN and CDR2 SYDVKM. CDR3 size: 13 residues. CDR3 residues: CASFGDYTDTQYF. The CDR3 DNA follows: TGTGCCAGCTTCGGGGACTACACAGATACGCAGTATTTT. Drawing the rest from reference TRBV28 and TRBJ2-3, the complete variable domain is DVKVTQSSRYLVKRTGEKVFLECVQDMDHENMFWYRQDPGLGLRLIYFSYDVKMKEKGDIPEGYSVSREKKERFSLILESASTNQTSMYLCASFGDYTDTQYFGPGTRLTVL.

This chain joins TRBV30 and TRBJ2-5, with 8 nucleotides matching TRBD1. Trimming took 0 bases from V and 6 from J; bases not matched to a gene: 6. Germline V gives CDR1 GTSNPN, CDR2 SVGIG (reference sequence). The CDR3 spans 14 residues. The CDR3 spells CAWSVGQGVKTQYF. CDR3 in DNA: TGTGCCTGGAGTGTCGGACAGGGTGTAAAGACCCAGTACTTC. The full variable domain, its missing parts supplied by reference TRBV30 and TRBJ2-5, is SQTIHQWPATLVQPVGSPLSLECTVEGTSNPNLYWYRQAAGRGLQLLFYSVGIGQISSEVPQNLSASRPQDRQFILSSKKLLLSDSGFYLCAWSVGQGVKTQYFGPGTRLLVL.

V gene TRBV7-6 combines with J gene TRBJ2-1; 7 positions match TRBD2. The CDR3 loop spans 16 amino acids. CDR1 is SGHVS and CDR2 is FNYEAQ in the germline V gene. V was pared by 0 bases and J by 4 bases, with 6 bases of the junction left unmatched. CDR3 residues: CASSLAGLAVYNEQFF. CDR3 bases: TGTGCCAGCAGCTTAGCGGGCCTAGCGGTATACAATGAGCAGTTCTTC.

This sequence joins TRBV20-1 and TRBJ2-3, with 11 bases aligning to TRBD2. V lost 3 bases and J lost 5; bases outside the gene matches: 10. Germline-derived CDR1 and CDR2 are DFQATT and SNEGSKA (reference sequence). The CDR3 sequence is 16 residues long. As DNA, the CDR3 is TGCAGTGCTAGTCGGTCCGCAGGACTAGCGGGAGATACGCAGTATTTT. Amino acids: CSASRSAGLAGDTQYF.

V is TRBV4-1 and J is TRBJ2-7; 8 bases align to TRBD1. The length of the CDR3 is 17 residues. Per germline, CDR1 MGHRA and CDR2 YSYEKL. Losses at the gene ends were 4 bases for V and 1 base for J; bases not matched to a gene: 12. In DNA form, the CDR3 reads TGCGCCAGCAGCCCTTACTCCGGACAGGGTGAGTCCTACGAGCAGTACTTC. It encodes CASSPYSGQGESYEQYF.

DNA of the CDR3: TGCGCCAGCAGCCAAGTGGGCAGGGTTAATTCACCCCTCCACTTT. It specifies CASSQVGRVNSPLHF. The chain combines TRBV4-1 with TRBJ1-6, with D possibly matching TRBD1 (5 bases). Germline CDR1 MGHRA, CDR2 YSYEKL. V was pared by 1 base and J by 6 bases, with 10 bases between. The CDR3 is 15 amino acids.

About this clone itself: Other DNA sequences of this sample code for an identical CDR3. The chain has TRBV28 and TRBJ1-2; weak D call: TRBD1 (5 bases). This CDR3 is 12 amino acids long. V was cut by 5 bases and J by 5 bases, with 9 bases left in between. CDR1 is MDHEN and CDR2 is SYDVKM in the germline V gene. Written as DNA, the CDR3 is TGTGCCAGCAGTGCCTCAGGGTATGGCTACACCTTC. It is translated as CASSASGYGYTF.

V and J are TRBV7-8 and TRBJ1-5; D is unclear. This CDR3 has 14 amino acids. CDR1 is SGHVS and CDR2 is FQNEAQ in the germline V gene. Trimming cost V 2 bases and J 1 base, with 6 bases left between them. The DNA of the CDR3 is TGTGCCAGCAGCTTAACCTACAGCAATCAGCCCCAGCATTTT. Amino acid sequence: CASSLTYSNQPQHF.